The following is a T cell receptor beta chain sequence with its context. The antigen remains unidentified. Unexposed donor CD4+ T cells date from about 2011-2018, before the COVID-19 pandemic. After more than eight days of culture, CD4+ T cells were isolated. This specimen belongs to a study of CD4 T cells in relation to SARS-CoV-2 and coronaviruses. Background on the study: ViraFEST: roughly 10-day antigen culture of PBMCs, then TCR beta CDR3 sequencing. Study observations and caveats: Samples before the pandemic and after infection were not matched within any donor.

The CDR3 loop spans 16 amino acids. CDR1 is LGHNA, CDR2 YSLEER, per germline. Trimming removed 0 bases at V and 2 bases at J, with 11 bases between. Repertoires were generated with immunoSEQ multiplex PCR, while TCRdb's copy carries only in-frame clones and drops some. The sample contains tens of thousands of clones, about two thirds of which appear only once. V is TRBV4-3 and J is TRBJ1-3; D is uncertain. The sequenced sample consisted of CD4+ T cells from PBMCs, cultured in vitro. The receptor was derived from a human donor in good health. CDR3 sequence reads: CASSQDYGVAGNTIYF. CDR3 DNA: TGCGCCAGCAGCCAAGATTATGGCGTTGCTGGAAACACCATATATTTT.